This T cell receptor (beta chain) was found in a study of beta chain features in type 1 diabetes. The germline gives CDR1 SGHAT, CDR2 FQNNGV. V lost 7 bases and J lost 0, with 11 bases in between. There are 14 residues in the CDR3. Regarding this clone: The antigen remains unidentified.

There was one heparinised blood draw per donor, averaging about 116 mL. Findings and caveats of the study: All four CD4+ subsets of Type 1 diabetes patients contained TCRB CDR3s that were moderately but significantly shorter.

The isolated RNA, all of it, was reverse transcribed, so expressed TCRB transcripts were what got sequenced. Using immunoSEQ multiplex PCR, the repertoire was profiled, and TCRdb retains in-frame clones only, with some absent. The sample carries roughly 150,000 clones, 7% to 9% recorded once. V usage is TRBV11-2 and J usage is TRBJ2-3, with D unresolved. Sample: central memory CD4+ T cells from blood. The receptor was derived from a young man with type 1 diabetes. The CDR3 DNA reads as TGTGCCAGCATCCGTAGCCCTAGCACAGATACGCAGTATTTT. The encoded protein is CASIRSPSTDTQYF.